This TCR beta chain stems from a study of cytomegalovirus exposure and HLA in healthy donors. Background on the study: Early released data comprised 80 million to 90 million unique TCRs from HLA-typed donors.

Only a few counts were recorded for this clone. This CDR3 is built from 15 residues. Trimming took 2 bases from V and 3 from J; bases not matched to a gene: 5. CDR1 is SGHRS, CDR2 YFSETQ, per germline. Vbeta (60) and Jbeta (13) primers were used in the PCR. TCRdb keeps only in-frame clones here, not all; method: immunoSEQ multiplex PCR. This sample has roughly 180,000 clones, with 84% found just once. Sequencing was done on a sample of PBMCs. The chain has TRBV5-1 and TRBJ2-7, with 10 positions matching TRBD1. The source is a man between 18 and 29 years old in good health and CMV-seronegative. CDR3 in amino acids: CASSLNRDRGYEQYF. For the CDR3, the DNA is TGCGCCAGCAGCTTAAATCGGGACAGGGGCTACGAGCAGTACTTC.